This T cell receptor (beta chain) comes out of a study of OX40 agonist ivuxolimab in advanced cancers. On the study more broadly: The study reported partial responses in three patients: one hepatocellular carcinoma, two cutaneous melanoma. Study-wide results and limits: At 0.1 to 3.0 mg/kg, CD4+ and CD8+ blood T cells expanded clonally by week 6.

Comments on this clone: The antigen is undetermined.

This CDR3 spans 15 amino acids. V lost 2 bases, J lost 1 base, and 3 bases stayed unmatched. In germline, CDR1 is SNHLY, CDR2 FYNNEI. At cycle 4 day 1, cycle 7 day 1, and baseline, blood was sampled. This table comes from immunoSEQ multiplex PCR, and its TCRdb copy is limited to in-frame clones, with some not included. The table includes about 79,000 clones, roughly 91% detected once. This sequence was found in an adult with an advanced solid tumor such as melanoma, head and neck, liver or kidney cancer. Specimen: CD4+ or CD8+ T cells sorted from blood, collected in a trial of the OX40 agonist ivuxolimab. The V gene is TRBV2, the J gene TRBJ2-3, with TRBD1 matching 7 bases. CDR3 loop: CASSEQGVGTDTQYF. The CDR3 DNA reads as TGTGCCAGCAGTGAACAGGGGGTAGGCACAGATACGCAGTATTTT. Combining the CDR3 with reference TRBV2 and TRBJ2-3 gives the whole variable domain EPEVTQTPSHQVTQMGQEVILRCVPISNHLYFYWYRQILGQKVEFLVSFYNNEISEKSEIFDDQFSVERPDGSNFTLKIRSTKLEDSAMYFCASSEQGVGTDTQYFGPGTRLTVL.